The 26 T cell receptor beta chains below were found in one sample sequenced in a study of CXCR3 chemokines and chemotherapy response in bladder cancer. TCRdb used MiXCR to reprocess the PCR reads, holding one entry per CDR3 protein. The repertoire holds around 2,900 distinct CDR3 sequences, with about 10% as singletons. This sample was obtained from a patient whose treatment included neoadjuvant chemotherapy. These receptors were taken from a human donor with bladder cancer that responded to neoadjuvant chemotherapy.

This clonotype was recorded many times. The chain employs TRBV7-2 and TRBJ2-7; possibly TRBD2 for D (6 bases). The germline V gene encodes CDR1 SGHTA and CDR2 FQGNSA. V lost 5 bases to trimming and J lost 5 bases, with 19 bases between them. This CDR3 comprises 15 residues. CDR3 nucleotide sequence: TGTGCCAGCAGCCGCGGGACGGCGGGATCTAACGAGCAGTACTTC. Residues: CASSRGTAGSNEQYF.

By share, this clonotype counts as medium-sized. The CDR3 DNA follows: TGTGCCAGTAGTATCAGGGAATCAACTAATGAAAAACTGTTTTTT. Its protein product is CASSIRESTNEKLFF. The chain employs TRBV19 and TRBJ1-4, with D tentatively TRBD1 (5 bases). Trimming took off 3 bases at V and 0 bases at J, with 8 bases between the two ends. CDR1 and CDR2 from the germline V gene are LNHDA and SQIVND (reference sequence). The CDR3 covers 15 residues.

By sample share, this clonotype is large. CDR3 sequence (DNA): TGTGCCAGTAGTAGTGGGGCGGCCGGGGAGCTGTTTTTT. Amino acid sequence: CASSSGAAGELFF. The rearrangement uses TRBV19 and TRBJ2-2; D perhaps matches TRBD1 (5 bases). The germline V gene has CDR1 LNHDA and CDR2 SQIVND (reference sequence). This CDR3 has 13 residues. The germline V and J ends were trimmed by 4 bases and 6 bases, with 9 bases remaining between them.

Many counts were recorded for this clonotype. This rearrangement joins TRBV5-6 to TRBJ1-2, with 8 bases lining up with TRBD1. The CDR3 sequence is 14 residues long. V shed 4 bases, J shed 3 bases, and the junction held 5 bases outside the gene matches. Per germline, CDR1 SGHDT and CDR2 YYEEEE. DNA of the CDR3: TGTGCCAGCAGCCGGACAGGGTCCGACTATGGCTACACCTTC. Its protein is CASSRTGSDYGYTF.

This clonotype was detected ten times or more. This chain connects TRBV12-5 to TRBJ2-1; D call uncertain. This CDR3 spans 12 amino acids. The ends were cut back, 1 base at V and 5 bases at J, with 3 bases in the middle. In germline, CDR1 is LGHNT, CDR2 FRNRAP. CDR3 DNA: TGTGCTAGTGGTTTGGGTCACAATGAGCAGTTCTTC. Its translation: CASGLGHNEQFF.

The sample holds many counts of this clonotype. The V gene is TRBV10-3, the J gene TRBJ2-7; weak D call: TRBD2 (5 bases). Germline values: CDR1 ENHRY, CDR2 SYGVKD. V was clipped by 3 bases and J by 2 bases, with 5 bases between them. CDR3 length: 12 amino acids. CDR3 coding DNA: TGTGCCATCAGTGACGGGGCCTACGAGCAGTACTTC. Protein sequence: CAISDGAYEQYF.

This rearrangement joins TRBV6-5 to TRBJ1-1, with D perhaps TRBD1 (5 bases). Between the trimmed V and J ends, which lost 4 bases and 0 bases, there was a span of 15 bases. Per the germline V gene, CDR1 is MNHEY and CDR2 is SVGAGI. The CDR3 covers 16 residues. The CDR3 is CASSSIIGTVNTEAFF. CDR3 DNA sequence: TGTGCCAGCAGTTCTATAATCGGGACGGTGAACACTGAAGCTTTCTTT.

This clonotype was detected many times. This chain links TRBV29-1 with TRBJ1-1, with 7 bases fitting TRBD1. Germline assignment: CDR1 SQVTM and CDR2 ANQGSEA. With 8 bases clipped from V and 4 bases from J, the junction kept 7 bases outside the gene matches. The CDR3 length is 12 residues. The CDR3 region is CSSDRAPTEAFF. In DNA, the CDR3 is TGCAGCTCCGACAGGGCCCCCACTGAAGCTTTCTTT.

This clonotype ranks as large (0.1 to 1%). J is TRBJ2-1 and V is TRBV27; TRBD1 is a possible D gene (7 bases). The CDR3 sequence is 13 residues long. From germline, CDR1 is MNHEY and CDR2 SMNVEV (reference sequence). Trimming left V 5 bases short and J 8 bases short, with 13 bases between. The CDR3 spells CASSLVRGDEQFF. CDR3 nucleotide sequence: TGTGCCAGCAGTCTCGTCAGGGGGGATGAGCAGTTCTTC.

There are many counts of this clonotype. The rearrangement links TRBV6-5 to TRBJ2-2, with TRBD2 matching 10 bases. CDR3 length: 16 amino acids. Germline CDR1 reads MNHEY; CDR2 reads SVGAGI. The V gene end was trimmed by 6 bases and the J gene end by 3 bases; junction bases not matched to a gene: 7. In nucleotides, the CDR3 is TGTGCCAGCAGGGCGGGACTAGCGTCCGACACCGGGGAGCTGTTTTTT. Protein: CASRAGLASDTGELFF.

This chain connects TRBV5-5 to TRBJ2-7; either TRBD1 or TRBD2 may supply D (5 bases each). V was trimmed by 4 bases and J by 4 bases, leaving 18 bases between them. The CDR3 consists of 15 residues. Germline-derived CDR1 and CDR2 are SGHKS and YYEKEE (reference sequence). CDR3 DNA sequence: TGTGCCAGCAGCCCGGGACGGAGGCCGATATACGAGCAGTACTTC. The encoded protein is CASSPGRRPIYEQYF. Full variable domain (rest looked up from reference TRBV5-5 and TRBJ2-7): DAGVTQSPTHLIKTRGQQVTLRCSPISGHKSVSWYQQVLGQGPQFIFQYYEKEERGRGNFPDRFSARQFPNYSSELNVNALLLGDSALYLCASSPGRRPIYEQYFGPGTRLTVT.

This clonotype was counted many times. The gene calls are TRBV19 and TRBJ2-5; 7 bases agree with TRBD1. Trimming cost V 3 bases and J 5 bases; bases outside gene matches: 0. This CDR3 is built from 12 residues. CDR1 LNHDA and CDR2 SQIVND come from the germline V gene (reference sequence). The CDR3 nucleotides read TGTGCCAGTAGTATCAGGGGGGAGACCCAGTACTTC. As protein: CASSIRGETQYF.

By share, this clonotype counts as medium-sized (0.01 to 0.1%). The chain couples TRBV6-5 to TRBJ1-1; no clear D gene. The CDR3 contains 14 residues. V gave up 4 bases and J gave up 5 bases, with 14 bases separating them. In germline, CDR1 is MNHEY, CDR2 SVGAGI. This chain's CDR3 is CASSSAIPGTEAFF. Here the CDR3 DNA reads TGTGCCAGCAGTTCGGCTATTCCGGGGACTGAAGCTTTCTTT.

Concerning this clonotype itself: With a much larger clone just one base away, this may be a read error. J is TRBJ2-5 and V is TRBV7-9; 9 bases are a match to TRBD2. Germline CDR1 SEHNR, CDR2 FQNEAQ (reference sequence). The CDR3 contains 14 residues. The CDR3 DNA reads TGTGTCAGCGGCGTGACTAGCGGTCAAGAGACCCAGTACTTC. Its protein product is CVSGVTSGQETQYF.

This clonotype was picked up many times. The genes are TRBV12-3 or TRBV12-4 and TRBJ2-2; D possibly matches TRBD1 or TRBD2 (5 bases each). The V gene lost 6 bases and the J gene lost 5 bases, with 13 bases spanning the gap. This CDR3 is built from 14 residues. CDR3 loop: CASSFRDVTGELFF. DNA of the CDR3: TGTGCCAGCAGCTTCCGGGACGTAACCGGGGAGCTGTTTTTT.

This clonotype is judged medium-sized (0.01 to 0.1%). CDR3 in amino acids: CASSARTGRSYNEQFF. CDR3 DNA sequence: TGTGCCAGCAGCGCTCGGACAGGAAGGTCCTACAATGAGCAGTTCTTC. The chain couples TRBV7-2 to TRBJ2-1; 7 nucleotides agree with TRBD1. J gave up 1 base and V 5 bases, and 8 bases lay outside the gene matches. Germline V gene lookup returns CDR1 SGHTA and CDR2 FQGNSA. The CDR3 consists of 16 residues. The variable domain in full, with the rest retrieved from reference TRBV7-2 and TRBJ2-1, is GAGVSQSPSNKVTEKGKDVELRCDPISGHTALYWYRQSLGQGLEFLIYFQGNSAPDKSGLPSDRFSAERTGGSVSTLTIQRTQQEDSAVYLCASSARTGRSYNEQFFGPGTRLTVL.

This clonotype was seen many times. The J gene is TRBJ1-2, the V gene TRBV6-6; possibly TRBD1 for D (5 bases). Deletions cut 0 bases from V and 7 bases from J, with 12 bases between. CDR3 size: 14 residues. Looked up from germline, CDR1 is MNHNY and CDR2 is SVGAGI (reference sequence). As DNA, the CDR3 is TGTGCCAGCAGTTACTCGACGGTAGGGGTTGGCTACACCTTC. It specifies CASSYSTVGVGYTF.

V and J are TRBV6-1 and TRBJ1-1; D is possibly TRBD1 (5 bases). CDR3 size: 13 residues. Deletions cut 9 bases from V and 1 base from J, with 12 bases between. Germline V lookup: CDR1 MNHNS, CDR2 SASEGT. The CDR3 reads CASQGPPNTEAFF. CDR3 coding DNA: TGTGCCAGTCAGGGACCCCCGAACACTGAAGCTTTCTTT.

Ten or more counts support this clonotype. CDR3 in DNA: TGTGCCAGCAGTCCAAGCGGGGGGGCCGAAGATACGCAGTATTTT. Translation gives CASSPSGGAEDTQYF. The chain combines TRBV12-3 or TRBV12-4 with TRBJ2-3, with 10 bases that match TRBD2. This CDR3 has 15 amino acids. The ends lost 5 bases at V and 5 bases at J; junction bases unmatched: 7.

This clonotype occurred many times. This chain connects TRBV7-2 to TRBJ1-1, with TRBD1 matching over 7 bases. Germline CDR1 SGHTA, CDR2 FQGNSA. The CDR3 sequence is 14 residues long. The trim removed 2 bases at V and 1 base at J, leaving 1 base unmatched. The CDR3 nucleotides are TGTGCCAGCAGCTTAAGACAGGGGAACACTGAAGCTTTCTTT. Protein sequence: CASSLRQGNTEAFF.

The J gene is TRBJ1-6, the V gene TRBV5-5, with D perhaps matching TRBD1 (5 bases). Germline values: CDR1 SGHKS, CDR2 YYEKEE (reference sequence). The V and J ends lost 0 bases and 2 bases respectively, with 18 bases between them. The CDR3 runs to 19 residues. The CDR3 DNA reads TGTGCCAGCAGCTTGGGGCAGGGCGGGAGAGGAACCTATAATTCACCCCTCCACTTT. Amino acid sequence: CASSLGQGGRGTYNSPLHF. Looking up the rest from reference TRBV5-5 and TRBJ1-6 gives the full variable domain: DAGVTQSPTHLIKTRGQQVTLRCSPISGHKSVSWYQQVLGQGPQFIFQYYEKEERGRGNFPDRFSARQFPNYSSELNVNALLLGDSALYLCASSLGQGGRGTYNSPLHFGNGTRLTVT.

The chain is built from TRBV27 and TRBJ1-1; D call uncertain. Trimming shortened V by 0 bases and J by 1 base, and 21 bases separated the two germline ends. Germline V lookup: CDR1 MNHEY, CDR2 SMNVEV (reference sequence). The CDR3 has 19 residues. The CDR3: CASSLSVFWEIGRNTEAFF. The CDR3 DNA sequence: TGTGCCAGCAGTTTATCTGTGTTTTGGGAAATTGGGAGGAACACTGAAGCTTTCTTT.

By sample fraction, this clonotype is medium-sized. V gene TRBV7-2 combines with J gene TRBJ1-5; D is unclear. This CDR3 is 13 amino acids long. The germline CDR1 and CDR2 sequences are SGHTA and FQGNSA. The V end lost 1 base, the J end lost 9 bases, and 10 bases lay between the germline ends. CDR3 amino acids: CASSLGGTRPQHF. CDR3 coding DNA: TGTGCCAGCAGCTTAGGTGGCACGAGGCCCCAGCATTTT.

This clonotype was detected ten times or more. The rearrangement joins TRBV27 to TRBJ2-3, with no clear D. This CDR3 comprises 13 residues. V lost 3 bases, J lost 1 base, and 5 bases lay in between. Germline V gene data show CDR1 as MNHEY and CDR2 as SMNVEV (reference sequence). As DNA, the CDR3 is TGTGCCAGCAGTTTGAGCGGCACAGATACGCAGTATTTT. Translation: CASSLSGTDTQYF.

This clonotype was seen repeatedly, ten times or more. This sequence joins TRBV12-3 or TRBV12-4 and TRBJ2-3; tentatively, D is TRBD1 (6 bases). The CDR3 has 13 amino acids. Trimming took off 6 bases at V and 1 base at J, with 8 bases between the two ends. CDR3 loop: CASRAGGTDTQYF. CDR3 in DNA: TGTGCCAGCAGGGCAGGGGGCACAGATACGCAGTATTTT.

The sample holds a few counts of this clonotype. The chain couples TRBV27 to TRBJ2-1, with 10 bases aligning to TRBD2. J lost 2 bases, V lost 1 base, and 5 bases had no gene match. The germline CDR1 and CDR2 sequences are MNHEY and SMNVEV (reference sequence). The CDR3 is 17 amino acids. The DNA of the CDR3 is TGTGCCAGCAGTTTATTGACTAGCGGGCGCGCCTACAATGAGCAGTTCTTC. Its protein product is CASSLLTSGRAYNEQFF.